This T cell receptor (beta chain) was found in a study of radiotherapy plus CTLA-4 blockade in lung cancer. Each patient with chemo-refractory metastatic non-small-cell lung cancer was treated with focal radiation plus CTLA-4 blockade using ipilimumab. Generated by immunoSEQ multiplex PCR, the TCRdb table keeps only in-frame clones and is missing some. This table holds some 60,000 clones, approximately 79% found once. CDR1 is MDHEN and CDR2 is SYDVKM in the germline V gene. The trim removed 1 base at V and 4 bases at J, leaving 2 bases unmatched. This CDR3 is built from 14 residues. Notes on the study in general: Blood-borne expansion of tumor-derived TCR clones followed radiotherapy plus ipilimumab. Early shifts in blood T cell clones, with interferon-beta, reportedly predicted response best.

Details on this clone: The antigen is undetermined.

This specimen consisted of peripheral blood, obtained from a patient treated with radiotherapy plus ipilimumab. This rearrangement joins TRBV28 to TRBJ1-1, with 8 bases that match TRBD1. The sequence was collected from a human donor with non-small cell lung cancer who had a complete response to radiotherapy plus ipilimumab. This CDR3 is CASSLFTGGTEAFF. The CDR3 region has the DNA TGTGCCAGCAGTTTATTCACAGGGGGCACTGAAGCTTTCTTT.